Presented here are 30 T cell receptor beta chains from one specimen sequenced in a study of tumor-infiltrating lymphocytes in localized non-small cell lung cancer. TCRdb's table, derived via immunoSEQ multiplex PCR, lists solely in-frame clones and lacks some. The repertoire holds some 13,000 clones, with approximately 71% as singletons. The specimen sequenced was uninvolved lung tissue not adjacent to the tumor. The receptors stem from a human donor with non-small cell lung cancer.

V usage is TRBV19 and J usage is TRBJ1-4; 7 nucleotides agree with TRBD1. The CDR3 consists of 13 residues. The germline V gene has CDR1 LNHDA and CDR2 SQIVND (reference sequence). After removal of 7 bases from V and 7 bases from J, the junction contained 6 bases not matched to a gene. The DNA for the CDR3 is TGTGCCAGTATGGGGCGGACAGGTGAAAAACTGTTTTTT. This gives the protein CASMGRTGEKLFF.

The chain uses TRBV30 and TRBJ1-3; 9 positions agree with TRBD1. Germline V gene data show CDR1 as GTSNPN and CDR2 as SVGIG (reference sequence). The CDR3 consists of 17 residues. Germline trimming cut 2 bases from V and 0 bases from J; bases unmatched to any gene: 8. The CDR3 nucleotides read TGTGCCTGGAGTCCCAACGGGACAGGGACCTCTGGAAACACCATATATTTT. Protein sequence: CAWSPNGTGTSGNTIYF.

This chain uses TRBV7-2 with TRBJ2-3; the D is unclear. Germline loops: CDR1 SGHTA, CDR2 FQGNSA. Trimming pared 3 bases from V and 2 bases from J, leaving 3 bases between. The CDR3 totals 12 residues. The CDR3 is CASSLSTDTQYF. The CDR3, as DNA: TGTGCCAGCAGCTTGTCCACAGATACGCAGTATTTT.

V and J are TRBV2 and TRBJ2-5; 11 nucleotides agree with TRBD2. The CDR3 contains 16 residues. J lost 1 base, V lost 7 bases, and 8 bases had no gene match. Germline lookup yields CDR1 SNHLY and CDR2 FYNNEI. CDR3 sequence reads: CASKLTSGGFQETQYF. The CDR3 DNA reads as TGTGCCAGCAAACTCACTAGCGGGGGTTTCCAAGAGACCCAGTACTTC. Combining the CDR3 with reference TRBV2 and TRBJ2-5 gives the whole variable domain EPEVTQTPSHQVTQMGQEVILRCVPISNHLYFYWYRQILGQKVEFLVSFYNNEISEKSEIFDDQFSVERPDGSNFTLKIRSTKLEDSAMYFCASKLTSGGFQETQYFGPGTRLLVL.

V is TRBV10-3 and J is TRBJ2-5; D assignment may be TRBD1 or TRBD2 (7 bases each). Germline V lookup: CDR1 ENHRY, CDR2 SYGVKD. The V end lost 6 bases, the J end lost 2 bases, and 19 bases lay between the germline ends. The CDR3 spans 16 residues. The CDR3 here is CAISPSTGTKQETQYF. The CDR3 DNA sequence: TGTGCCATCAGCCCATCGACAGGGACTAAACAAGAGACCCAGTACTTC.

The chain carries TRBV28 and TRBJ2-5; no reliable D call. V was clipped by 6 bases and J by 0 bases, with 17 bases between them. The CDR3 covers 16 residues. Germline V gives CDR1 MDHEN, CDR2 SYDVKM. CDR3 amino acids: CASSLGGPLYQETQYF. The CDR3 DNA is TGTGCCAGCAGCCTCGGCGGCCCCTTATACCAAGAGACCCAGTACTTC.

The chain employs TRBV7-2 and TRBJ2-3; 15 nucleotides align to TRBD2. Germline trimming cut 3 bases from V and 6 bases from J; bases unmatched to any gene: 10. In germline, CDR1 is SGHTA, CDR2 FQGNSA. This CDR3 is 18 amino acids long. CDR3: CASSLTIPGLAGGDTQYF. The CDR3 DNA is TGTGCCAGCAGCTTGACCATCCCGGGACTAGCGGGGGGCGATACGCAGTATTTT.

The rearrangement uses TRBV11-2 and TRBJ2-2, with 8 bases aligning to TRBD2. The CDR3 is 16 amino acids. With V trimmed by 5 bases and J by 2 bases, 7 bases remained unmatched. From germline, CDR1 is SGHAT and CDR2 FQNNGV. CDR3 bases: TGTGCCAGCAGCCCCTCCGGGGGGGTCAACACCGGGGAGCTGTTTTTT. Encoded protein: CASSPSGGVNTGELFF.

This chain links TRBV11-2 with TRBJ1-1; D perhaps matches TRBD1 (5 bases). The CDR3 totals 15 residues. The ends were cut back, 1 base at V and 1 base at J, with 10 bases in the middle. Germline values: CDR1 SGHAT, CDR2 FQNNGV. Here the CDR3 reads CASSLGGQGNTEAFF. DNA for the CDR3: TGTGCCAGCAGCTTAGGGGGCCAGGGGAACACTGAAGCTTTCTTT.

The rearrangement links TRBV14 to TRBJ2-3; unclear D gene. V was cut by 5 bases and J by 6 bases, with 6 bases left in between. The V gene's germline CDR1 is SGHDN and CDR2 FVKESK. The CDR3 spans 11 residues. The CDR3 sequence is CASSYTDTQYF. CDR3 nucleotide sequence: TGTGCCAGCAGCTACACGGATACGCAGTATTTT.

The chain uses TRBV28 and TRBJ1-5; perhaps TRBD1 as D (5 bases). The CDR3 has 15 residues. Germline-derived CDR1 and CDR2 are MDHEN and SYDVKM. The V gene lost 7 bases and the J gene lost 2 bases, with 15 bases spanning the gap. CDR3 loop: CASKVGRVGNQPQHF. The CDR3 nucleotides are TGTGCCAGCAAAGTAGGCAGGGTTGGCAATCAGCCCCAGCATTTT.

The V call is TRBV7-9, the J call TRBJ2-3, with D possibly being TRBD2 (6 bases). Germline CDR1 reads SEHNR; CDR2 reads FQNEAQ (reference sequence). Trimming took 3 bases from V and 4 from J, leaving 14 bases between them. The CDR3 loop spans 15 amino acids. This CDR3 reads CASSLVGGGPDTQYF. DNA of the CDR3: TGTGCCAGCAGCTTGGTGGGAGGAGGCCCAGATACGCAGTATTTT.

The genes are TRBV15 and TRBJ1-2, with D unclear. CDR1 is LNHNV and CDR2 is YYDKDF in the germline V gene (reference sequence). This CDR3 has 15 residues. With 0 bases removed from V and 2 bases from J, the gap between germline ends came to 10 bases. In DNA, the CDR3 is TGTGCCACCAGCAGAGATGCGGCAGTCAACTATGGCTACACCTTC. Translation gives CATSRDAAVNYGYTF.

The J gene is TRBJ2-7, the V gene TRBV6-6, with a tentative D call TRBD1 (7 bases). The CDR3 has 14 amino acids. Trimming removed 4 bases at V and 2 bases at J, with 12 bases between. The germline V gene encodes CDR1 MNHNY and CDR2 SVGAGI (reference sequence). Here the CDR3 reads CASSFDREAYEQYF. The CDR3 DNA is TGTGCCAGCAGTTTCGACAGGGAGGCCTACGAGCAGTACTTC.

This clone has only one observation. The genes are TRBV27 and TRBJ1-5, with D perhaps TRBD1 (5 bases). The CDR3 is made up of 15 amino acids. The germline CDR1 and CDR2 sequences are MNHEY and SMNVEV (reference sequence). Trimming cost V 4 bases and J 6 bases, with 16 bases left between them. CDR3 protein: CASSSRGVEGQPQHF. In DNA, the CDR3 is TGTGCCAGCAGTTCGCGGGGGGTCGAAGGTCAGCCCCAGCATTTT.

The chain links TRBV2 to TRBJ2-1, with D perhaps TRBD1 (5 bases). Trimming stripped 7 bases from V and 4 bases from J, with 11 bases between. CDR3 length: 13 amino acids. Germline CDR1 reads SNHLY; CDR2 reads FYNNEI. DNA of the CDR3: TGTGCCAGCAACCAGGACATGTACAATGAGCAGTTCTTC. This translates into CASNQDMYNEQFF.

The chain uses TRBV7-2 and TRBJ2-2; 12 bases are shared with TRBD1. Germline trimming cut 1 base from V and 6 bases from J; bases unmatched to any gene: 3. The CDR3 has 16 amino acids. Germline CDR1 and CDR2: SGHTA and FQGNSA. Here the CDR3 reads CASSLDRDRGPGELFF. CDR3 nucleotide sequence: TGTGCCAGCAGCTTAGACCGGGACAGGGGGCCCGGGGAGCTGTTTTTT.

This clone was seen just once. The chain employs TRBV29-1 and TRBJ2-7; D possibly uses TRBD1 or TRBD2 (6 bases each). From germline, CDR1 is SQVTM and CDR2 ANQGSEA. V dropped 4 bases and J dropped 6 bases, with 10 bases sitting between them. The CDR3 has 11 residues. The CDR3 DNA sequence: TGCAGCGTTGGGGGGGCTCCCGAGCAGTACTTC. Translation gives CSVGGAPEQYF.

The chain employs TRBV4-3 and TRBJ2-5; TRBD1 matches at 7 bases. V shed 3 bases, J shed 0 bases, and the junction held 13 bases outside the gene matches. Germline assignment: CDR1 LGHNA and CDR2 YSLEER. This CDR3 comprises 18 residues. CDR3 sequence: CASSQGVTGTANQETQYF. CDR3 nucleotide sequence: TGCGCCAGCAGCCAGGGGGTAACAGGGACAGCGAACCAAGAGACCCAGTACTTC.

The genes are TRBV7-2 and TRBJ1-2; weak D call: TRBD1 (6 bases). This CDR3 is built from 15 residues. Germline CDR1 is SGHTA and CDR2 is FQGNSA. V was shortened by 5 bases and J by 5 bases, with 18 bases between the two germline ends. The CDR3 sequence is CASSPLLGGGYGYTF. In DNA form, the CDR3 reads TGTGCCAGCAGCCCCCTTTTAGGGGGGGGGTATGGCTACACCTTC.

The chain is built from TRBV14 and TRBJ2-2; TRBD1 might be the D (5 bases). Trimming removed 4 bases at V and 3 bases at J, with 9 bases between. Germline CDR1 is SGHDN and CDR2 is FVKESK. This CDR3 is built from 14 residues. CDR3 residues: CASSRQSHTGELFF. The CDR3 bases are TGTGCCAGCAGCCGACAGAGCCACACCGGGGAGCTGTTTTTT.

The CDR3, as DNA: TGTGCCAGCAGCTTTGCGACAGATACGCAGTATTTT. Its protein product is CASSFATDTQYF. The gene calls are TRBV11-3 and TRBJ2-3, with D unresolved. Trimming shortened V by 3 bases and J by 3 bases, and 4 bases separated the two germline ends. The CDR3 is made up of 12 amino acids. The germline gives CDR1 SGHNT, CDR2 YENEEA.

The CDR3 DNA sequence: TGTGCCAGCAGTTTGGGGCGGCGGGTGGGGAACACTGAAGCTTTCTTT. Translated, it gives CASSLGRRVGNTEAFF. The V call is TRBV28, the J call TRBJ1-1; tentatively, D is TRBD1 (5 bases). The germline V and J ends were trimmed by 3 bases and 1 base, with 15 bases remaining between them. The germline CDR1 and CDR2 sequences are MDHEN and SYDVKM. There are 16 residues in the CDR3.

This clone was detected only a few times. V is TRBV7-3 and J is TRBJ1-1; possible D gene TRBD1, 5 bases. The ends were cut back, 9 bases at V and 8 bases at J, with 19 bases in the middle. The CDR3 extends over 13 amino acids. Germline CDR1 and CDR2: SGHTA and FQGTGA. The CDR3 sequence: CASLEQPGKEAFF. The CDR3 nucleotides are TGTGCCAGTCTAGAACAGCCAGGGAAAGAAGCTTTCTTT.

This clone was found once. The gene calls are TRBV6-6 and TRBJ2-5, with D unresolved. The CDR3 runs 12 residues. Trimming removed 2 bases at V and 2 bases at J, with 3 bases between. The germline gives CDR1 MNHNY, CDR2 SVGAGI (reference sequence). Here the CDR3 DNA reads TGTGCCAGCAGTTACCCTCAAGAGACCCAGTACTTC. This encodes CASSYPQETQYF.

V is TRBV19 and J is TRBJ2-7, with 10 bases lining up with TRBD2. The CDR3 loop spans 14 amino acids. V lost 10 bases and J lost 6; bases outside the gene matches: 12. Germline lookup yields CDR1 LNHDA and CDR2 SQIVND (reference sequence). Written as DNA, the CDR3 is TGTGCCACCCAACTAGCGGGATATCGTGGCGAGCAGTACTTC. The encoded protein is CATQLAGYRGEQYF.

Only a few counts were recorded for this clone. The chain links TRBV19 to TRBJ1-5; 8 nucleotides agree with TRBD1. The germline gives CDR1 LNHDA, CDR2 SQIVND (reference sequence). The CDR3 spans 16 residues. Germline trimming cut 5 bases from V and 1 base from J; bases unmatched to any gene: 7. The CDR3 coding sequence is TGTGCCAGTAGTGAACAGGGGGTTGACAGCAATCAGCCCCAGCATTTT. Protein product: CASSEQGVDSNQPQHF.

This clone is labeled as medium-sized. V usage is TRBV5-1 and J usage is TRBJ1-1; a possible D gene is TRBD1 (5 bases). Germline values: CDR1 SGHRS, CDR2 YFSETQ. The CDR3 totals 15 residues. V lost 0 bases and J 2 bases, leaving 11 bases between the germline ends. Here the CDR3 reads CASSLGQIKNTEAFF. For the CDR3, the DNA is TGCGCCAGCAGCTTGGGACAGATAAAAAACACTGAAGCTTTCTTT.

This chain connects TRBV27 to TRBJ2-1; TRBD2 is a possible D gene (6 bases). V lost 8 bases and J lost 2, with 13 bases in between. The CDR3 contains 14 residues. CDR1 MNHEY and CDR2 SMNVEV come from the germline V gene (reference sequence). CDR3 residues: CASSAGIAYNEQFF. The CDR3 nucleotides are TGTGCCAGCTCTGCGGGGATCGCCTACAATGAGCAGTTCTTC.

The V and J genes are TRBV7-9 and TRBJ1-4, with no clear D. V was shortened by 1 base and J by 7 bases, with 7 bases between the two germline ends. Germline values: CDR1 SEHNR, CDR2 FQNEAQ (reference sequence). The CDR3 totals 13 residues. The DNA of the CDR3 is TGTGCCAGCAGCTTAGGAGGGTTTGAAAAACTGTTTTTT. This codes for CASSLGGFEKLFF.